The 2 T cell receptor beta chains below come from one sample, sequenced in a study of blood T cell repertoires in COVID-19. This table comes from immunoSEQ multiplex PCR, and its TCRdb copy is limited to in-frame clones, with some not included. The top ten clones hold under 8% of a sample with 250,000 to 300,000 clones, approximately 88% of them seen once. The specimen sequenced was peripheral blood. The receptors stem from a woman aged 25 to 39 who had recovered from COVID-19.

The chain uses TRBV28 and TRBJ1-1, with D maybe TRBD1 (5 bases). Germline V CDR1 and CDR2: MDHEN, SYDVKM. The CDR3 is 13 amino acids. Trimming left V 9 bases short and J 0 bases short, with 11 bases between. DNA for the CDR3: TGTGCCAGTTTAGGGGTGATGAACACTGAAGCTTTCTTT. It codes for CASLGVMNTEAFF.

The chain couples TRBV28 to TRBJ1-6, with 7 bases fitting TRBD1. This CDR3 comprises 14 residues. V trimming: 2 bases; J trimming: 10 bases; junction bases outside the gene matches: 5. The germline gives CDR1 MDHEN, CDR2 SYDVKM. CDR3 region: CASSLRTGESPLHF. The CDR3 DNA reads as TGTGCCAGCAGTTTAAGGACAGGCGAGTCACCCCTCCACTTT.